The 27 T cell receptor beta chains given below trace back to one sample, sequenced in a study of response to subunit inactivated influenza vaccine. TCRdb reanalysed the RT-PCR reads using MiXCR and keeps one entry per CDR3 protein. Among 500,000 to 600,000 distinct CDR3 sequences listed, less than 15% were seen once. Sequencing was performed on PBMCs from blood, taken less than 13 days after vaccination. The receptors stem from a man aged 50-59 years who received an inactivated influenza vaccine.

This clonotype was counted only a few times. This sequence joins TRBV11-2 and TRBJ1-5; D unresolved. Trimming took 4 bases from V and 6 from J, leaving 7 bases between them. Germline V gene lookup returns CDR1 SGHAT and CDR2 FQNNGV. The CDR3 runs 12 residues. CDR3 loop: CASSSEGQPQHF. The CDR3 nucleotides are TGTGCCAGCAGCTCCGAGGGTCAGCCCCAGCATTTT.

This clonotype was counted between two and nine times. The chain has TRBV7-8 and TRBJ1-1; D might be TRBD1 (5 bases). Trimming shortened V by 3 bases and J by 4 bases, and 12 bases separated the two germline ends. CDR3 length: 14 amino acids. Germline V lookup: CDR1 SGHVS, CDR2 FQNEAQ. CDR3: CASSLSGRSTEAFF. The CDR3 DNA sequence: TGTGCCAGCAGCTTGTCGGGACGGTCCACTGAAGCTTTCTTT. Variable domain in full (rest from reference TRBV7-8 and TRBJ1-1): GAGVSQSPRYKVAKRGQDVALRCDPISGHVSLFWYQQALGQGPEFLTYFQNEAQLDKSGLPSDRFFAERPEGSVSTLKIQRTQQEDSAVYLCASSLSGRSTEAFFGQGTRLTVV.

This CDR3 is CSASLPGGRPYEQYF. In DNA form, the CDR3 reads TGCAGTGCTAGCCTCCCAGGGGGCAGGCCCTACGAGCAGTACTTC. The chain joins TRBV20-1 to TRBJ2-7, with 8 bases fitting TRBD1. The CDR3 extends over 15 amino acids. J gave up 2 bases and V 3 bases, and 9 bases lay outside the gene matches. Looked up from germline, CDR1 is DFQATT and CDR2 is SNEGSKA (reference sequence).

This clonotype was counted between two and nine times. The chain couples TRBV5-1 to TRBJ2-7; TRBD1 agrees at 8 bases. V dropped 4 bases and J dropped 2; count of bases not matched to a gene: 8. Germline values: CDR1 SGHRS, CDR2 YFSETQ. The CDR3 length is 15 residues. The CDR3 DNA reads as TGCGCCAGCAGCCCTCGGACAGGGCAAACCTACGAGCAGTACTTC. This encodes CASSPRTGQTYEQYF.

The chain uses TRBV2 and TRBJ2-2; 7 bases align to TRBD1. The V and J ends lost 4 bases and 6 bases, in that order; junction bases with no gene match: 5. This CDR3 is 14 amino acids long. Germline V gene sequence: CDR1 SNHLY, CDR2 FYNNEI. In DNA, the CDR3 is TGTGCCAGCAGTGGACAGGGTTTGGCCGGGGAGCTGTTTTTT. As protein: CASSGQGLAGELFF.

The chain has TRBV2 and TRBJ2-1; 11 bases line up with TRBD2. CDR3 length equals 12 residues. V lost 7 bases to trimming and J lost 9 bases; unmatched junction nucleotides: 2. Germline lookup yields CDR1 SNHLY and CDR2 FYNNEI. The CDR3 loop reads CASTGTSGEQFF. CDR3 DNA: TGTGCCAGCACCGGGACTAGCGGTGAGCAGTTCTTC.

The V gene is TRBV7-2, the J gene TRBJ2-2; D is tentatively TRBD1 or TRBD2 (6 bases each). V shed 4 bases and J shed 6 bases, with 15 bases lying between them. Germline lookup yields CDR1 SGHTA and CDR2 FQGNSA. The CDR3 is 15 amino acids. The CDR3 region is CASSSGAGWPGELFF. The CDR3 nucleotides are TGTGCCAGCAGCTCGGGGGCAGGGTGGCCCGGGGAGCTGTTTTTT.

The chain recombines TRBV5-6 with TRBJ2-7; perhaps TRBD1 as D (6 bases). Trimming pared 5 bases from V and 3 bases from J, leaving 9 bases between. The CDR3 is made up of 12 amino acids. Germline V lookup: CDR1 SGHDT, CDR2 YYEEEE. Here the CDR3 DNA reads TGTGCCAGCAGGCTACAGGGCTACGAGCAGTACTTC. Translated, it gives CASRLQGYEQYF. Full variable domain (remainder filled in from reference TRBV5-6 and TRBJ2-7): DAGVTQSPTHLIKTRGQQVTLRCSPKSGHDTVSWYQQALGQGPQFIFQYYEEEERQRGNFPDRFSGHQFPNYSSELNVNALLLGDSALYLCASRLQGYEQYFGPGTRLTVT.

With regard to this clonotype: At one of its ends the junction is not consistent with the germline gene, which may arise from a read error. V gene TRBV5-1 combines with J gene TRBJ2-1; D unresolved. Per germline, CDR1 SGHRS and CDR2 YFSETQ. The CDR3 sequence is 12 residues long. The CDR3 is CARSLVANEQFF. In DNA, the CDR3 is TGCGCCAGGAGCTTGGTAGCAAATGAGCAGTTCTTC.

This clonotype was seen a single time. The gene calls are TRBV18 and TRBJ2-1, with 13 bases identical to TRBD2. The V gene's germline CDR1 is KGHSH and CDR2 LQKENI. J was trimmed by 7 bases and V by 3 bases; bases with no gene match: 9. CDR3 length: 17 residues. The CDR3 nucleotides read TGTGCCAGCTCACCCTGGACTAGCGGGAGCCCGCCAAATGAGCAGTTCTTC. It translates to CASSPWTSGSPPNEQFF. The entire variable domain, with the rest obtained from reference TRBV18 and TRBJ2-1, is as follows: NAGVMQNPRHLVRRRGQEARLRCSPMKGHSHVYWYRQLPEEGLKFMVYLQKENIIDESGMPKERFSAEFPKEGPSILRIQQVVRGDSAAYFCASSPWTSGSPPNEQFFGPGTRLTVL.

The table lists this clonotype with a few counts. V is TRBV20-1 and J is TRBJ2-3; TRBD2 matches at 11 bases. CDR3 size: 15 residues. Per germline, CDR1 DFQATT and CDR2 SNEGSKA (reference sequence). J gave up 4 bases and V 3 bases, and 6 bases lay outside the gene matches. The chain's CDR3 is CSASLSGGAPDTQYF. CDR3 DNA sequence: TGCAGTGCTAGTCTTAGCGGGGGGGCCCCAGATACGCAGTATTTT.

The CDR3 DNA follows: TGTGCCAGCAGCCAAAGGACAGGGACCGGGGAGCTGTTTTTT. Residues: CASSQRTGTGELFF. The chain recombines TRBV28 with TRBJ2-2; TRBD1 matches at 8 bases. The germline CDR1 and CDR2 sequences are MDHEN and SYDVKM. Losses at the gene ends were 6 bases for V and 5 bases for J; bases not matched to a gene: 5. The CDR3 length is 14 residues.

This clonotype was seen more than once but under ten times. The V call is TRBV5-4, the J call TRBJ2-1, with D maybe TRBD1 (5 bases). This CDR3 comprises 13 residues. V lost 4 bases and J 7 bases, leaving 12 bases between the germline ends. Germline V lookup: CDR1 SGHNT, CDR2 YYREEE (reference sequence). Here the CDR3 reads CASSPQGWNEQFF. CDR3 bases: TGTGCCAGCAGCCCCCAGGGCTGGAATGAGCAGTTCTTC.

A few counts support this clonotype. In nucleotides, the CDR3 is TGTGCCAGCAGTTACGGATCACCAGGGTTAGCGGGCTCTGGAAACACCATATATTTT. This encodes CASSYGSPGLAGSGNTIYF. The rearrangement joins TRBV6-5 to TRBJ1-3; possibly TRBD1 for D (5 bases). In germline, CDR1 is MNHEY, CDR2 SVGAGI. There are 19 residues in the CDR3. The V end was cut by 2 bases, the J end by 0 bases, with 20 bases between.

This clonotype has at least ten counts. This rearrangement joins TRBV20-1 to TRBJ2-5; 9 bases map to TRBD2. This CDR3 contains 14 residues. In germline, CDR1 is DFQATT, CDR2 SNEGSKA (reference sequence). With 5 bases clipped from V and 4 bases from J, the junction kept 8 bases outside the gene matches. DNA for the CDR3: TGCAGTGCTGCTCCGGCTAGCGGGACAGAGACCCAGTACTTC. Encoded protein: CSAAPASGTETQYF.

The DNA for the CDR3 is TGTGCCAGCAGCCTTGGGACTAGCGGGATTGAGCAGTTCTTC. Protein sequence: CASSLGTSGIEQFF. The chain employs TRBV7-6 and TRBJ2-1, with 13 bases that match TRBD2. The V and J ends lost 5 bases and 9 bases, in that order; junction bases with no gene match: 4. Germline V gene data show CDR1 as SGHVS and CDR2 as FNYEAQ. The CDR3 loop spans 14 amino acids.

The chain joins TRBV11-2 to TRBJ2-1, with unresolved D. Germline CDR1 reads SGHAT; CDR2 reads FQNNGV. V shed 1 base and J shed 8 bases, with 15 bases lying between them. The length of the CDR3 is 15 residues. CDR3 residues: CASSLGLGLRDEQFF. Here the CDR3 DNA reads TGTGCCAGCAGCTTAGGGTTGGGTCTACGCGATGAGCAGTTCTTC. The variable domain in full, completed from reference TRBV11-2 and TRBJ2-1, reads EAGVAQSPRYKIIEKRQSVAFWCNPISGHATLYWYQQILGQGPKLLIQFQNNGVVDDSQLPKDRFSAERLKGVDSTLKIQPAKLEDSAVYLCASSLGLGLRDEQFFGPGTRLTVL.

This clonotype was observed once. The chain combines TRBV7-2 with TRBJ2-7; D perhaps matches TRBD2 (5 bases). Trimming removed 5 bases at V and 1 base at J, with 15 bases between. Germline V gene lookup returns CDR1 SGHTA and CDR2 FQGNSA. The CDR3 consists of 15 residues. The CDR3 loop is CASSQRGLKSYEQYF. DNA for the CDR3: TGTGCCAGCAGCCAACGAGGGCTAAAATCCTACGAGCAGTACTTC.

This sequence joins TRBV6-2 or TRBV6-3 and TRBJ2-2; 7 bases match TRBD2. The CDR3 covers 14 residues. CDR1 MNHEY and CDR2 SVGEGT come from the germline V gene. Trimming removed 6 bases from V and 4 bases from J; junction bases left unmatched: 5. The chain's CDR3 is CASRAGVFTGELFF. The CDR3 region has the DNA TGTGCCAGCAGGGCGGGAGTGTTCACCGGGGAGCTGTTTTTT.

This clonotype has only a few counts. This rearrangement joins TRBV25-1 to TRBJ1-4; TRBD1 matches at 10 bases. Per germline, CDR1 MGHDK and CDR2 SYGVNS. With V trimmed by 1 base and J by 1 base, 9 bases remained unmatched. The CDR3 extends over 19 amino acids. The DNA of the CDR3 is TGTGCCAGCAGTGAATGGGGGACAGGGGCGTGGGTAACTAATGAAAAACTGTTTTTT. Translated: CASSEWGTGAWVTNEKLFF.

The gene calls are TRBV30 and TRBJ2-4; 7 bases agree with TRBD2. CDR3 size: 16 residues. V dropped 0 bases and J dropped 2; count of bases not matched to a gene: 7. From germline, CDR1 is GTSNPN and CDR2 SVGIG (reference sequence). CDR3 region: CAWSVGGLSTKNIQYF. The CDR3 nucleotides read TGTGCCTGGAGTGTGGGGGGGTTGTCGACCAAAAACATTCAGTACTTC.

The chain carries TRBV29-1 and TRBJ2-3; D unclear. The V end lost 8 bases, the J end lost 2 bases, and 14 bases lay between the germline ends. This CDR3 region has 13 residues. In germline, CDR1 is SQVTM, CDR2 ANQGSEA. DNA for the CDR3: TGCAGCTCCGCCCTAGGGTCCACAGATACGCAGTATTTT. As protein: CSSALGSTDTQYF.

This chain links TRBV7-2 with TRBJ1-1, with D maybe TRBD1 (5 bases). V was clipped by 3 bases and J by 1 base, with 12 bases between them. The length of the CDR3 is 15 residues. Germline CDR1 and CDR2: SGHTA and FQGNSA. The chain's CDR3 is CASSLGPDPNTEAFF. The DNA of the CDR3 is TGTGCCAGCAGCTTGGGGCCAGATCCGAACACTGAAGCTTTCTTT. The variable domain in full, with the rest retrieved from reference TRBV7-2 and TRBJ1-1, is GAGVSQSPSNKVTEKGKDVELRCDPISGHTALYWYRQSLGQGLEFLIYFQGNSAPDKSGLPSDRFSAERTGGSVSTLTIQRTQQEDSAVYLCASSLGPDPNTEAFFGQGTRLTVV.

This clonotype was recorded a few times. V is TRBV2 and J is TRBJ2-3; D not certain. V lost 7 bases, J lost 5 bases, and 16 bases lay in between. Germline V gene sequence: CDR1 SNHLY, CDR2 FYNNEI. The CDR3 spans 14 residues. The CDR3 sequence: CASTTGFDGDTQYF. For the CDR3, the DNA is TGTGCCAGCACCACGGGCTTCGACGGAGATACGCAGTATTTT.

This clonotype was detected a few times. The rearrangement joins TRBV28 to TRBJ2-7; 12 nucleotides align to TRBD2. The CDR3 is 17 amino acids. V was clipped by 2 bases and J by 4 bases; unmatched bases: 9. Germline V gives CDR1 MDHEN, CDR2 SYDVKM. CDR3 DNA: TGTGCCAGCAGTTTAGTCCTGGGGCTAGCGGGAGGGTACGAGCAGTACTTC. Translated: CASSLVLGLAGGYEQYF.

This clonotype was seen only a few times. The rearrangement links TRBV19 to TRBJ1-5; no definite D call. CDR1 is LNHDA, CDR2 SQIVND, per germline (reference sequence). This CDR3 has 14 amino acids. V was clipped by 5 bases and J by 0 bases, with 8 bases between them. Here the CDR3 reads CASSSSPSNQPQHF. CDR3 in DNA: TGTGCCAGTAGTTCATCTCCTAGCAATCAGCCCCAGCATTTT.

This sequence joins TRBV29-1 and TRBJ2-5, with unresolved D. The CDR3 sequence is 13 residues long. CDR1 and CDR2 (germline): SQVTM, ANQGSEA. The germline V and J ends were trimmed by 4 bases and 5 bases, with 14 bases remaining between them. Here the CDR3 reads CSVGQVASETQYF. Here the CDR3 DNA reads TGCAGCGTTGGCCAGGTCGCTTCCGAGACCCAGTACTTC.